What follows is one T cell receptor (beta chain) and its context. Which antigen it targets is not known. No much larger clone exists at a distance of one base, and base qualities are not known. This entry belongs to a study of memory CD4+ T cells and cytomegalovirus serostatus (dated by TCRdb to the late 2010s). Context from the whole study: The cohort comprised 33 healthy Belgian adults, 9 CMV seropositive and 24 CMV seronegative. To replicate a published TCR-based CMV serostatus classifier, the researchers sequenced the CD4+ memory TCRbeta repertoires of a Belgian cohort whose cytomegalovirus serostatus was known. The paper's findings and limits, for the study overall: A median bootstrapped AUC of 0.95 with a 95% CI of 0.76-1.00 was achieved on the Belgian cohort by the original-framework classifier. For predicting CMV serostatus, the median bootstrapped AUC was about 0.95 using the original framework and about 0.89 using a US-trained random forest. Unlike the original study, which covered naive and memory CD4+ and CD8+ populations, the Belgian study sequenced only CD4+CD45RO+ memory cells. Among the 150 or so previously reported CMV-associated TCRbeta sequences, 67 showed up in the CD4+ memory repertoires, with each one found in between one and five individuals. The results were read as suggesting that the CMV-associated TCR signature is, for the most part, present in the CD4+ memory repertoire.

Single viable CD3+CD4+CD8-CD45RO+ cells were sorted as memory CD4+ T cells on a FACSAria II. CMV serostatus was assessed using a Roche Elecsys assay, by which serum IgG against CMV pp150, pp28, p38 and p52 was detected. After thawing, total CD4+ T cells were enriched by positive selection with CD4 magnetic microbeads. The samples came from a different study that was designed specifically to examine the CD4+ T cell memory repertoire. Peripheral blood mononuclear cells were isolated and cryopreserved according to standard operating procedures, and serum was stored at -80 degrees C. Staining used CD3-PerCP (BW264/56), CD4-APC (RPA-T4), CD45RO-PE (UCHT1) and CD8-Pacific Orange (3B5) antibodies, with Sytox blue excluding non-viable cells. CDR1 and CDR2, looked up from the germline V gene (reference sequence), are LNHDA and SQIVND. Its CDR3 holds 15 amino acids, cysteine through phenylalanine. Only CDR3 DNA remains: 45 bases, in frame from the first base. Germline trimming amounts to 3 bases on V and 5 bases on J, with 3 as the count of junction bases outside the gene matches.

Genomic DNA was extracted from sorted cells with the Quick-DNA Microprep Kit. Amplification of TCRbeta DNA was done with the immunoSEQ hsTCRbeta kit, following the protocol from the manufacturer. TCRbeta libraries were sequenced on an Illumina MiSeq instrument. Regarding the original processing steps: After out-of-frame sequences were removed, 2,204,828 distinct TCRbeta sequences remained, averaging approximately 72,000 per individual. Two values were used to score each individual: the count of 150 to 200 previously reported CMV-associated TCRbeta sequences and the total count of productive distinct TCRbeta sequences. A beta-binomial model was reimplemented in Python, and scikit-learn random forests with default parameters were trained on US cohort data. Classifier performance on the Belgian cohort was reported as the median AUC with percentile confidence intervals calculated over 10,000 bootstrap iterations. TCRdb's version of the immuneACCESS table is confined to in-frame rearrangements and falls short of the full clone set. An unresolved V gene accounts for under half of the shortfall where checked; the remainder is of unknown origin. Clonal size and the V and J genes are those of that table, whereas D and trimming came from the DNA. Counted in this sample were some 57,000 clones; roughly four fifths of them appeared once. The ten largest account for 0.75% to 0.85% of the sample.

The sequenced sample consisted of memory CD4+ T cells from blood. The sequence links TRBV19 to TRBJ1-4; 10 central nucleotides agree with TRBD1. This TCR was sampled from an adult in good health and CMV-seronegative. The DNA is as follows: TGTGCCAGTAGTATCCTGGGACAGGGGAATGAAAAACTGTTTTTT. It specifies CASSILGQGNEKLFF.